This TCR beta chain came from a study of control samples from healthy donors and cancer patients. Measured with immunoSEQ multiplex PCR; TCRdb has only the in-frame clones, and not every one. Here the sample spans some 87,000 clones, 65% to 90% being singletons. The sequenced sample consisted of PBMCs. The TCR comes from a man aged 55 to 70 with head and neck cancer.

The DNA for the CDR3 is TGCGCCAGCTCTTGGCCACAGGGGAACACCGGGGAGCTGTTTTTT. Its translation is CASSWPQGNTGELFF. The V call is TRBV5-1, the J call TRBJ2-2; D may be TRBD1 (6 bases). The V end lost 7 bases, the J end lost 1 base, and 14 bases lay between the germline ends. The CDR3 extends over 15 amino acids. CDR1 SGHRS and CDR2 YFSETQ come from the germline V gene.